These 18 T cell receptor beta chains originate from one sample sequenced in a study of blood T cells in healthy people across ages. A second about 6 to 12 cycle PCR used barcoded and J-beta primers. TCRdb recomputed calls from the 5' RACE reads with MiXCR, one row per CDR3 protein. The table shows about 840,000 distinct CDR3 sequences, with roughly 29% occurring only once. The sample also formed part of further work on T cells of mothers and their children.

The sequenced sample was blood. The receptors stem from a woman aged 40 to 49 in good health.

The chain recombines TRBV6-2 or TRBV6-3 with TRBJ1-1, with no clear D. Germline CDR1 reads MNHEY; CDR2 reads SVGEGT. This CDR3 has 14 residues. V lost 6 bases, J lost 8 bases, and 19 bases lay in between. Here the CDR3 reads CASSSRHSLAEAFF. The CDR3 DNA sequence: TGTGCCAGCAGCTCCAGGCACAGCTTGGCCGAAGCTTTCTTT.

The genes are TRBV24-1 and TRBJ2-3, with 10 bases that match TRBD2. Germline V gene data show CDR1 as KGHDR and CDR2 as SFDVKD. The CDR3 length is 16 residues. With V trimmed by 3 bases and J by 10 bases, 12 bases remained unmatched. The CDR3 loop reads CATSDRGLAFRDAQYF. The CDR3 DNA sequence: TGTGCCACCAGTGATAGGGGACTAGCGTTCCGGGACGCGCAGTATTTT.

This clonotype was counted ten times or more. The rearrangement joins TRBV6-6 to TRBJ2-7, with 11 bases fitting TRBD2. CDR1 and CDR2 from the germline V gene are MNHNY and SVGAGI (reference sequence). The V and J ends lost 6 bases and 4 bases, in that order; junction bases with no gene match: 8. The CDR3 covers 15 residues. CDR3 loop: CASSPRRLAGYEQYF. For the CDR3, the DNA is TGTGCCAGCAGCCCCCGCCGACTAGCGGGGTACGAGCAGTACTTC.

The CDR3 nucleotides read TGTGCCAGTAGTATGGAAGGTGGTGAGGGGTCCTACGAGCAGTACTTC. Translated, it gives CASSMEGGEGSYEQYF. V is TRBV19 and J is TRBJ2-7; perhaps D is TRBD1 or TRBD2 (5 bases each). V lost 3 bases to trimming and J lost 1 base, with 16 bases between them. The V gene's germline CDR1 is LNHDA and CDR2 SQIVND (reference sequence). This CDR3 comprises 16 residues.

At least ten counts were recorded for this clonotype. This rearrangement joins TRBV6-4 to TRBJ2-7; 8 positions match TRBD1. The V segment lost 5 bases and the J segment 9 bases; nucleotides outside the gene matches: 9. Looked up from germline, CDR1 is MRHNA and CDR2 is SNTAGT. CDR3 size: 13 residues. In DNA form, the CDR3 reads TGTGCCAGCAGTCCGGACAGGGAGTCCGTGCAGTACTTC. Encoded protein: CASSPDRESVQYF.

This clonotype was observed a handful of times. The chain is built from TRBV3-1 and TRBJ2-2; the D gene could be TRBD1 or TRBD2 (5 bases each). The V gene's germline CDR1 is LGHDT and CDR2 YNNKEL (reference sequence). The V gene lost 5 bases and the J gene lost 9 bases, with 16 bases spanning the gap. The CDR3 sequence is 14 residues long. The chain's CDR3 is CASSFGTYGRELFF. Written as DNA, the CDR3 is TGTGCCAGCAGCTTCGGGACCTACGGCAGGGAGCTGTTTTTT.

This clonotype appeared many times. The rearrangement uses TRBV18 and TRBJ1-2, with 7 bases identical to TRBD1. Germline loops: CDR1 KGHSH, CDR2 LQKENI. There are 14 residues in the CDR3. Trimming at V came to 2 bases and at J to 5 bases, leaving 5 bases not matched to a gene. The CDR3 region is CASSPESRGYGYTF. CDR3 DNA sequence: TGTGCCAGCTCACCAGAGTCCAGGGGGTATGGCTACACCTTC.

V and J are TRBV28 and TRBJ2-1, with 9 bases identical to TRBD2. This CDR3 is 18 amino acids long. The V gene's germline CDR1 is MDHEN and CDR2 SYDVKM. With 6 bases clipped from V and 8 bases from J, the junction kept 20 bases outside the gene matches. The CDR3 DNA follows: TGTGCCAGCAGCCAAGTCGCGCTGGGCGGGGGGGCCCCCCATGAGCAGTTCTTC. Its translation is CASSQVALGGGAPHEQFF.

This clonotype was counted only a few times. This sequence joins TRBV9 and TRBJ2-1; the D call may be TRBD1 or TRBD2 (5 bases each). The CDR3 loop spans 15 amino acids. Trimming took 0 bases from V and 4 from J, leaving 11 bases between them. Germline CDR1 and CDR2: SGDLS and YYNGEE. The DNA of the CDR3 is TGTGCCAGCAGCGTAGGGGGGTCGGGATACAATGAGCAGTTCTTC. As protein: CASSVGGSGYNEQFF.

This clonotype was seen ten or more times. The chain links TRBV29-1 to TRBJ1-6, with TRBD1 identical over 11 bases. This CDR3 region has 16 residues. The germline V gene encodes CDR1 SQVTM and CDR2 ANQGSEA. V lost 8 bases to trimming and J lost 8 bases; unmatched junction nucleotides: 14. This chain's CDR3 is CSPTNTRTGGYSPLHF. CDR3 nucleotides: TGCAGCCCAACGAACACCAGGACAGGGGGCTATTCACCCCTCCACTTT. The whole variable domain, remainder taken from reference TRBV29-1 and TRBJ1-6, is SAVISQKPSRDICQRGTSLTIQCQVDSQVTMMFWYRQQPGQSLTLIATANQGSEATYESGFVIDKFPISRPNLTFSTLTVSNMSPEDSSIYLCSPTNTRTGGYSPLHFGNGTRLTVT.

This clonotype was seen only a few times. This chain connects TRBV29-1 to TRBJ1-1, with no clear D. Germline V gives CDR1 SQVTM, CDR2 ANQGSEA. V lost 6 bases to trimming and J lost 6 bases, with 14 bases between them. The CDR3 covers 12 residues. The CDR3 sequence: CSVVLTGAEAFF. The DNA for the CDR3 is TGCAGCGTCGTTCTCACCGGCGCTGAAGCTTTCTTT.

As for this clonotype: The junction departs from germline at one end; a sequencing error may be responsible. The V gene is TRBV7-2, the J gene TRBJ1-6; D gene ambiguous. This CDR3 region has 11 residues. Germline V lookup: CDR1 SGHTA, CDR2 FQGNSA. The CDR3 coding sequence is TGTGCCAGCAGCAATAATACACCCCTCCACTTT. Translating it yields CASSNNTPLHF.

This clonotype came up a few times. This sequence joins TRBV29-1 and TRBJ1-4; TRBD1 aligns across 7 bases. From germline, CDR1 is SQVTM and CDR2 ANQGSEA. The trim removed 5 bases at V and 1 base at J, leaving 4 bases unmatched. The CDR3 has 14 amino acids. The CDR3 region has the DNA TGCAGCGTTACCCAGGGGGGAACTAATGAAAAACTGTTTTTT. Its protein is CSVTQGGTNEKLFF.

The chain is built from TRBV18 and TRBJ2-1; no firm D call. The CDR3 runs 14 residues. Trimming stripped 2 bases from V and 4 bases from J, with 9 bases between. From germline, CDR1 is KGHSH and CDR2 LQKENI. CDR3 DNA: TGTGCCAGCTCACCAAAGTCGCCGTACAATGAGCAGTTCTTC. Protein sequence: CASSPKSPYNEQFF.

CDR3 amino acids: CASSEYSGQFF. DNA for the CDR3: TGTGCCAGCAGTGAATATAGCGGGCAGTTCTTC. The chain links TRBV2 to TRBJ2-1; possible D gene TRBD2, 6 bases. In germline, CDR1 is SNHLY, CDR2 FYNNEI. CDR3 length equals 11 residues. The V end lost 2 bases, the J end lost 12 bases, and 8 bases lay between the germline ends.

This clonotype was observed a handful of times. The chain links TRBV19 to TRBJ1-4; D gene unclear. Germline V CDR1 and CDR2: LNHDA, SQIVND (reference sequence). The length of the CDR3 is 12 residues. V lost 11 bases, J lost 0 bases, and 7 bases lay in between. Here the CDR3 DNA reads TGTGCCGAAGTAGCAACTAATGAAAAACTGTTTTTT. It specifies CAEVATNEKLFF.

Worth noting for this clonotype: A much larger clone lies a single base off, so this may be a read error. The rearrangement uses TRBV7-2 and TRBJ2-5; tentative D call: TRBD2 (6 bases). This CDR3 comprises 14 residues. Germline CDR1 is SGHTA and CDR2 is FQGNSA. CDR3 sequence (DNA): TGTGTCAGCAGCCCCTCACTAGCCCAGGAGACCCAGTACTTC. Protein: CVSSPSLAQETQYF.

This clonotype was found many times. This rearrangement joins TRBV12-3 or TRBV12-4 to TRBJ1-2, with D uncertain. The V end lost 4 bases, the J end lost 8 bases, and 14 bases lay between the germline ends. The CDR3 contains 13 residues. CDR3 in amino acids: CASSSTYKSGYTF. CDR3 nucleotides: TGTGCCAGCAGTTCGACCTACAAGAGCGGCTACACCTTC.